The text below deals with one TCR beta chain. What it binds is not known. This sample was included in a study of CXCR3-negative and CXCR3-positive naive CD8 T cells. Regarding the study as a whole: Between one naive subset and the other, surface CD5 was comparable, and TCR strength was inferred from TRB CDR3 properties. The study found comparably high diversity in both naive subsets and much lower diversity in memory CD8+ cells.

Libraries were UMI-labeled 5' RACE TRB cDNA. TCRdb re-analyzed the 5' RACE reads; it lists each CDR3 protein once, without DNA. This table lists 45,000 to 70,000 distinct CDR3 sequences. Sequenced sample: memory CD8+ T cells from blood. This clonotype originated in a human donor in good health. Some clones in this sample may be carry-over from other donors' samples.

This chain's CDR3 is CASSYSLAIAGVLSYEQYF. The V call is TRBV6-2 or TRBV6-3, the J call TRBJ2-7; TCRdb proposes TRBD2, but this gene call is untestable without DNA. The germline V gene has CDR1 MNHEY and CDR2 SVGEGT. The CDR3 is 19 amino acids.